Included here is one T cell receptor (beta chain) sequence, with context. Its antigen is still unknown. The data originate from a study of OX40 agonist ivuxolimab in advanced cancers. General study results and limits: Among the lowest levels of clonal expansion were found in partial responders at 0.1-3.0 mg/kg. There were, on average, more expanded clones in CD8+ T cells than in CD4+. Specificity for antigen went undetermined in the expanded peripheral T cells.

Autoimmune disease history or systemic immunosuppression was exclusionary. Sequenced by immunoSEQ multiplex PCR; TCRdb stores in-frame clones only, minus some. The sample records tens of thousands of clones, roughly 84% being singletons. Sequenced here: CD4+ or CD8+ T cells sorted from blood, sampled in a trial of the OX40 agonist ivuxolimab. This sequence was found in an adult with an advanced solid tumor such as melanoma, head and neck, liver or kidney cancer.

Written as DNA, the CDR3 is TGTGCCAGTAGTTTATATTACAATGAGCAGTTCTTC. Translation: CASSLYYNEQFF. The genes are TRBV19 and TRBJ2-1; D call uncertain. V lost 5 bases and J 4 bases, leaving 6 bases between the germline ends. This CDR3 spans 12 amino acids. Looked up from germline, CDR1 is LNHDA and CDR2 is SQIVND (reference sequence).